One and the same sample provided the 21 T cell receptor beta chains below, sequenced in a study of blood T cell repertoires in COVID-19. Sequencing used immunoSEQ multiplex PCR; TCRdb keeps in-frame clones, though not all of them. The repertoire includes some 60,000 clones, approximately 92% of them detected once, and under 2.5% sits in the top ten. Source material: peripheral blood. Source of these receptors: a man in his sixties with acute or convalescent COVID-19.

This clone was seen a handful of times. Written as DNA, the CDR3 is TGTGCCAGCAGTTGGGCAGGGGACGTGAATGGCTACACCTTC. Translating gives CASSWAGDVNGYTF. The chain joins TRBV6-6 to TRBJ1-2; D might be TRBD1 (6 bases). This CDR3 has 14 amino acids. V gave up 4 bases and J gave up 6 bases, with 15 bases separating them. CDR1 and CDR2 (germline): MNHNY, SVGAGI (reference sequence).

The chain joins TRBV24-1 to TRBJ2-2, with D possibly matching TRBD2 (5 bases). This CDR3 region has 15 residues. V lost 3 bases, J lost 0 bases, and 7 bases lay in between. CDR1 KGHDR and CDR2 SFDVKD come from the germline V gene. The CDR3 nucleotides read TGTGCCACCAGTGATACTAGAGCGAACACCGGGGAGCTGTTTTTT. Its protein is CATSDTRANTGELFF.

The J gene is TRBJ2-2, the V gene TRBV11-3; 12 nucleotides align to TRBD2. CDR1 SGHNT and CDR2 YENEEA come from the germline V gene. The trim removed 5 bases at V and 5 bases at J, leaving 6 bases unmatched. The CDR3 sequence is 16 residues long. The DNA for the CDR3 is TGTGCCAGCAGCGCCCCTAGCGGGAGGGGAACCGGGGAGCTGTTTTTT. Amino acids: CASSAPSGRGTGELFF.

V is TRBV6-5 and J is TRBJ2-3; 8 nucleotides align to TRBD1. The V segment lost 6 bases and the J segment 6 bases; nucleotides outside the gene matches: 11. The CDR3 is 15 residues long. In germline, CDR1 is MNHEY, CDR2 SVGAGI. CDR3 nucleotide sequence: TGTGCCAGCAGACCTTTGGACAGGGTTGGGGATACGCAGTATTTT. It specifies CASRPLDRVGDTQYF.

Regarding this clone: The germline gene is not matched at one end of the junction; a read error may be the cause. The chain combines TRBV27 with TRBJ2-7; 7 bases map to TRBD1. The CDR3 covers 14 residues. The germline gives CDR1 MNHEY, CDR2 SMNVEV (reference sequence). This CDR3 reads CASSPDRYSYKQYF. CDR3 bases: TGTGCCAGCAGTCCGGACAGGTACTCCTACAAGCAGTACTTC.

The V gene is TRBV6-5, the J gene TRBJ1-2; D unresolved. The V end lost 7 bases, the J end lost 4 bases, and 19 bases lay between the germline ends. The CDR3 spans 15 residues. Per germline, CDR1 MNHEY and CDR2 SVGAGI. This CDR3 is CASTSEGRRFYGYTF. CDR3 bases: TGTGCCAGCACCTCGGAAGGGAGGAGGTTCTATGGCTACACCTTC.

The CDR3, as DNA: TGCGCCAGCAGTCCTTCAAGCGGGAGTGAGACCCAGTACTTC. This codes for CASSPSSGSETQYF. This chain links TRBV5-1 with TRBJ2-5; 8 bases are shared with TRBD2. Germline CDR1 SGHRS, CDR2 YFSETQ. The CDR3 sequence is 14 residues long. J lost 5 bases, V lost 5 bases, and 8 bases had no gene match.

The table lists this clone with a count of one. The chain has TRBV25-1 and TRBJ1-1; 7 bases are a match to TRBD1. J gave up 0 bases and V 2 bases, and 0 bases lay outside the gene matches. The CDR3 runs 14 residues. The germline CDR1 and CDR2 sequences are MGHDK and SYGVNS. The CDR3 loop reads CASSETGVNTEAFF. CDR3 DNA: TGTGCCAGCAGTGAAACAGGGGTGAACACTGAAGCTTTCTTT.

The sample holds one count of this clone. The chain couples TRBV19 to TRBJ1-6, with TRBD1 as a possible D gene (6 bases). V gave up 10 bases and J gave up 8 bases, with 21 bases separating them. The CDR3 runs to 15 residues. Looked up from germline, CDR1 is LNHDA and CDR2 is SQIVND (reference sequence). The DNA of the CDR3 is TGTGCCACCTCCCAAGGGACACGGGGGGATTCACCCCTCCACTTT. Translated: CATSQGTRGDSPLHF. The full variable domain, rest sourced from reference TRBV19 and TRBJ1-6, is DGGITQSPKYLFRKEGQNVTLSCEQNLNHDAMYWYRQDPGQGLRLIYYSQIVNDFQKGDIAEGYSVSREKKESFPLTVTSAQKNPTAFYLCATSQGTRGDSPLHFGNGTRLTVT.

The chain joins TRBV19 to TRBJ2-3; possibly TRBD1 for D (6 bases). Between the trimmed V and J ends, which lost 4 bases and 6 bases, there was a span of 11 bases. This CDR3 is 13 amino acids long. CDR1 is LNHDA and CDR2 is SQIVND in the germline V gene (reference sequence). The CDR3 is CASSTDRTDTQYF. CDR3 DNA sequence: TGTGCCAGTAGTACCGACAGGACGGATACGCAGTATTTT.

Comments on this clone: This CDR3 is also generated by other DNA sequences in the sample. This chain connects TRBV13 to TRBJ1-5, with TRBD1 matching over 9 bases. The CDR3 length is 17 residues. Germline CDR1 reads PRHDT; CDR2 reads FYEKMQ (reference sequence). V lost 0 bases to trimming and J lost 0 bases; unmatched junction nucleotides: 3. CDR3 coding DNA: TGTGCCAGCAGCTTAGGGACAGGGGGTAATAGCAATCAGCCCCAGCATTTT. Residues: CASSLGTGGNSNQPQHF.

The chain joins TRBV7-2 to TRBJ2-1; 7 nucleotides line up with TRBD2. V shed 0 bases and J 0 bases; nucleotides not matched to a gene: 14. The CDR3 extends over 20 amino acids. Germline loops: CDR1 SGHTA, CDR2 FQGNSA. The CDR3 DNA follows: TGTGCCAGCAGCTTAGCGCGGATACCTCTAGCGGCCAGCTCCTACAATGAGCAGTTCTTC. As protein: CASSLARIPLAASSYNEQFF.

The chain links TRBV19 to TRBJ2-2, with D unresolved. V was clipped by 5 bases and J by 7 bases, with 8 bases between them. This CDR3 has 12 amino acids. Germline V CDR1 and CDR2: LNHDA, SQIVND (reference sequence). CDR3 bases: TGTGCCAGTAGTCGGTCCCTCGGGGAGCTGTTTTTT. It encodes CASSRSLGELFF.

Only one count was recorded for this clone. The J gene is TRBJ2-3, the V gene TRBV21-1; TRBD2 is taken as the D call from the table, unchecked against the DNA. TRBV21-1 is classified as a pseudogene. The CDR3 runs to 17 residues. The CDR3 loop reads CASSAKRAGGPTDTQYF. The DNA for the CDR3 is TGTGCCAGCAGCGCAAAAAGGGCGGGAGGGCCCACAGATACGCAGTATTTT.

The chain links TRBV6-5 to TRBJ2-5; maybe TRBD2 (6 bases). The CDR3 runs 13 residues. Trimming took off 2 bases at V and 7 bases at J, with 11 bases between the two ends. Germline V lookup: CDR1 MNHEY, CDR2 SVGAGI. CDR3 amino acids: CASSYDGSGTQYF. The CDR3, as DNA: TGTGCCAGCAGTTACGACGGGAGTGGGACCCAGTACTTC.

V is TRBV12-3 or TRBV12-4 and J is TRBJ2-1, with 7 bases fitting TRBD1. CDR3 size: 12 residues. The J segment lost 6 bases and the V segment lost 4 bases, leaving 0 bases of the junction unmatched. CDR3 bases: TGTGCCAGCAGTTCAGGGGGCAATGAGCAGTTCTTC. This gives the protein CASSSGGNEQFF.

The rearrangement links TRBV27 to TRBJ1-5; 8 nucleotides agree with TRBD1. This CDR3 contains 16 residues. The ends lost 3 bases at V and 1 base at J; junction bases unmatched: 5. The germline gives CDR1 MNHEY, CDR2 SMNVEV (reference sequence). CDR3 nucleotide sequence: TGTGCCAGCAGTTTTGGAGCAGGGGGCAGCAATCAGCCCCAGCATTTT. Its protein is CASSFGAGGSNQPQHF.

CDR3 sequence (DNA): TGTGCCAGTAGTGACAGGGTAAATCAGCCCCAGCATTTT. Translated, it gives CASSDRVNQPQHF. The chain is built from TRBV19 and TRBJ1-5; 7 bases agree with TRBD1. CDR1 and CDR2 from the germline V gene are LNHDA and SQIVND (reference sequence). V was clipped by 5 bases and J by 4 bases; unmatched bases: 2. There are 13 residues in the CDR3.

The CDR3 region has the DNA TGTGCCAGCAGCTTGGAGACAGGGCTGAGGGAGCAGTTCTTC. Translated: CASSLETGLREQFF. The genes are TRBV5-6 and TRBJ2-1, with 7 bases fitting TRBD1. Germline CDR1 reads SGHDT; CDR2 reads YYEEEE. CDR3 size: 14 residues. V lost 0 bases, J lost 10 bases, and 7 bases stayed unmatched.

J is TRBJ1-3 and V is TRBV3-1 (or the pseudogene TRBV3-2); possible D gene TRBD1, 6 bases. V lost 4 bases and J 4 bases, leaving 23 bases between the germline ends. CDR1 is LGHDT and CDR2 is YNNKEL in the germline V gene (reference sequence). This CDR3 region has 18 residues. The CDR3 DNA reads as TGTGCCAGCAGCCGTAACAGTGGTGGCAGGGGCGGAGGAAACACCATATATTTT. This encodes CASSRNSGGRGGGNTIYF.

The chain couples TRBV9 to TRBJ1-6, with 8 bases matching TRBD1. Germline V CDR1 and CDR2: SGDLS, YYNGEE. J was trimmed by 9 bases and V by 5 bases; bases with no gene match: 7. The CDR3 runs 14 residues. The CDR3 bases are TGTGCCAGCAGGAGGGGACAGGAGATTTCACCCCTCCACTTT. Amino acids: CASRRGQEISPLHF.